The clone carrying this T cell receptor beta chain has just one count. What it binds is not known. This entry is derived from a study of cytomegalovirus exposure and HLA in healthy donors. Overall study findings and caveats: In vitro confirmation showed a few CMV-associated chains to be CMV antigen specific.

The CDR3 spans 14 residues. Trimming left V 4 bases short and J 1 base short, with 11 bases between. Vbeta (60) and Jbeta (13) primers were used in the PCR. The table came from immunoSEQ multiplex PCR; TCRdb's copy has only in-frame clones and leaves some out. The repertoire holds approximately 160,000 clones, with roughly 86% as singletons. The chain has TRBV5-3 and TRBJ1-2; weak D call: TRBD1 (5 bases). TRBV5-3 is flagged as an ORF with uncertain function. The clonotype originates from a girl between 10 and 17 years old in good health and CMV-seropositive. Sequencing was done on a sample of PBMCs. CDR3 loop: CARSGGGRNYGYTF. The CDR3 DNA is TGTGCCAGAAGCGGGGGAGGCCGTAACTATGGCTACACCTTC.